Listed below are T cell receptor beta chains from one sample, sequenced in a study of T-cell memory formation after mild COVID-19. TCRdb passed the 5' RACE reads through MiXCR, listing each CDR3 protein once. Among about 400,000 distinct CDR3 sequences listed, under 25% were seen once. Sequencing input: PBMCs or a T cell subset sorted from them (not recorded which). Source of these receptors: an adult woman who had mild COVID-19 (a few samples of this study predate the infection). Cell type and time point are not known. CDR3s include the opening cysteine and the closing phenylalanine or tryptophan. A D gene is named only where the DNA matches it firmly. Clone size is given for some rows only: seen once, a few or many times, or a class if the clone is expanded.

clone size	V gene	D gene	J gene	CDR3 DNA	CDR3 protein
few	TRBV7-9	NA	TRBJ1-2	TGTGCCAGCAGCACCTGGGACGTTTATGGCTACACCTTC	CASSTWDVYGYTF
NA	TRBV28	NA	TRBJ1-1	TGTGCCAGCAGCTCCAGGCAAGAAGCTTTCTTT	CASSSRQEAFF
NA	TRBV20-1	TRBD1	TRBJ1-2	TGCAGTGCTACGACAGGGAAAGTTCAGGGGACCTTC	CSATTGKVQGTF
NA	TRBV6-5	TRBD2	TRBJ2-3	TGTGCCAGCAGTTACGCGGGGGGGCCAGATACGCAGTATTTT	CASSYAGGPDTQYF
many	TRBV7-8	TRBD1	TRBJ1-2	TGTGCCAGCAGCCCCCGGACAGGCAACTATGGCTACACCTTC	CASSPRTGNYGYTF
NA	TRBV30	NA	TRBJ2-7	TGTGCCTGGAGTGACGCGGCCGGGCAGTACTTC	CAWSDAAGQYF
NA	TRBV10-2	NA	TRBJ2-1	TGCGCCAGCAGTACTAGGAACTACAATGAGCAGTTCTTC	CASSTRNYNEQFF
NA	TRBV7-2	NA	TRBJ2-3	TGTGCCAGCAGCTTAGGTAGCGCGACTAGGGCAGATACGCAGTATTTT	CASSLGSATRADTQYF
NA	TRBV7-9	TRBD2	TRBJ2-1	TGTGCCAGCAGCTTAGCAATGAGCGGGAGGGCCAATGAGCAGTTCTTC	CASSLAMSGRANEQFF
NA	TRBV4-2	NA	TRBJ1-4	TGTGCCAGCAGCCAAACGGTGGGCGGTCATAATGAAAAACTGTTTTTT	CASSQTVGGHNEKLFF
many	TRBV29-1	TRBD2	TRBJ2-1	TGCAGCGTTCAGGCGACTAGCGGGAGTTTAAACAATGAGCAGTTCTTC	CSVQATSGSLNNEQFF
NA	TRBV11-2	TRBD2	TRBJ2-1	TGTGCCAGCAGCTTAGGAAAACTAGCGGGAGGCTACAATGAGCAGTTCTTC	CASSLGKLAGGYNEQFF
NA	TRBV12-3/TRBV12-4	TRBD1	TRBJ2-7	TGTGCCAGCAGTCTCATGGGGACAGTAAACTACGAGCAGTACTTC	CASSLMGTVNYEQYF
NA	TRBV7-3	TRBD2	TRBJ2-6	TGTGCCAGCAGCTTAGGGCTAGCGGGGGACCTCTCTGGGGCCAACGTCCTGACTTTC	CASSLGLAGDLSGANVLTF
few	TRBV10-3	NA	TRBJ1-6	TGTGCCATCAGTGAGTCCGTCGGTGGGGGGGCGACATTGAATTCACCCCTCCACTTT	CAISESVGGGATLNSPLHF
NA	TRBV24-1	TRBD2	TRBJ2-1	TGTGCCACCAAAGCGGGGGGGATCAATGAGCAGTTCTTC	CATKAGGINEQFF
few	TRBV12-3/TRBV12-4	NA	TRBJ1-3	TGTGCCAGCAGCCCTGGGCCCGGGGGAAACACCATATATTTT	CASSPGPGGNTIYF
few	TRBV28	TRBD2	TRBJ2-3	TGTGCCAGCAGCCCCGGTTGGGCTAGCGGGATGGCAGATACGCAGTATTTT	CASSPGWASGMADTQYF
NA	TRBV9	TRBD2	TRBJ2-1	TGTGCCAGCAGCCCCCCGGGACTAGCGGGATACAATGAGCAGTTCTTC	CASSPPGLAGYNEQFF
once	TRBV23-1	NA	TRBJ2-3	TGCGCCAGCAGTCAGGCCGCGGGGGATACGCAGTATTTT	CASSQAAGDTQYF
few	TRBV27	NA	TRBJ2-7	TGTGCCAGCACCCAGGGCCCGTCCCCCGCCTACGAGCAGTACTTC	CASTQGPSPAYEQYF
NA	TRBV19	NA	TRBJ1-2	TGTGCCAGTAGAATGGACAGCTACTATGGCTACACCTTC	CASRMDSYYGYTF
NA	TRBV6-6	NA	TRBJ2-7	TGTGCCAGCAGTTTGGGTCAGGGATTGCTCAGCGAGCAGTACTTC	CASSLGQGLLSEQYF
NA	TRBV6-5	NA	TRBJ1-4	TGTGCCAGCAGTTACGTCCGGGGAACTGAAAAACTGTTTTTT	CASSYVRGTEKLFF
NA	TRBV12-3/TRBV12-4	NA	TRBJ1-5	TGTGCCAGCAGTTTCAACAGGGATCAGCCCCAGCATTTT	CASSFNRDQPQHF
NA	TRBV7-8	NA	TRBJ1-1	TGTGCCAGCAGCTTAGCGCTCGCGGGGACCACTGAAGCTTTCTTT	CASSLALAGTTEAFF
NA	TRBV24-1	NA	TRBJ2-1	TGTGCCACCAGTGACCCCGGGACATTCTACAATGAGCAGTTCTTC	CATSDPGTFYNEQFF
many	TRBV6-2/TRBV6-3	TRBD2	TRBJ2-1	TGTGCCAGCAGGCCTAGCGGTTCCTACAATGAGCAGTTCTTC	CASRPSGSYNEQFF
many	TRBV20-1	NA	TRBJ1-1	TGCAGAGCCCTTAGGGGCGGAATGAACACTGAAGCTTTCTTT	CRALRGGMNTEAFF
few	TRBV12-3/TRBV12-4	TRBD2	TRBJ2-7	TGTGCCAGCAGTCATAGCGGGAGGGTCGGGGCCGGCGAGCAGTACTTC	CASSHSGRVGAGEQYF
few	TRBV9	NA	TRBJ2-7	TGTGCCAGCAGCCGGGGATCTTCCCTCGTCTCCTACGAGCAGTACTTC	CASSRGSSLVSYEQYF
NA	TRBV4-3	TRBD2	TRBJ2-7	TGCGCCAGCAGCCAATACCTAAGAGGCGGGAGGGCCTCCTACGAGCAGTACTTC	CASSQYLRGGRASYEQYF
NA	TRBV24-1	NA	TRBJ2-2	TGTGCCACCAGTGACCGTCCCAACACCGGGGAGCTGTTTTTT	CATSDRPNTGELFF
NA	TRBV9	NA	TRBJ2-1	TGTGCCAGCAGCGTTGAATCCCTGGATGAGCAGTTCTTC	CASSVESLDEQFF
few	TRBV4-3	TRBD2	TRBJ2-5	TGCGCCAGCAGCCAATCTAGCGGGAGGGAAGAGACCCAGTACTTC	CASSQSSGREETQYF
NA	TRBV7-9	TRBD2	TRBJ2-3	TGTGCCAGCAGCTTAGGACTAGCGGGAGTAGGTACGCAGTATTTT	CASSLGLAGVGTQYF
NA	TRBV7-2	NA	TRBJ1-1	TGTGCCAGCAGCTTTCGACAGGAGGCTGAAGCTTTCTTT	CASSFRQEAEAFF
few	TRBV4-3	NA	TRBJ2-2	TGCGCCAGCAGCCAAGAAAAGGAGAACACCGGGGAGCTGTTTTTT	CASSQEKENTGELFF
NA	TRBV29-1	TRBD1	TRBJ2-7	TGCAGCGTTCCGGGACAGGGCTCCTACGAGCAGTACTTC	CSVPGQGSYEQYF
NA	TRBV10-3	NA	TRBJ1-1	TGTGCCATCAGTGAGTCGAACTTTCGTAACACTGAAGCTTTCTTT	CAISESNFRNTEAFF
few	TRBV7-3	TRBD2	TRBJ2-7	TGTGCCAGCAGCCTTAGCGGGGGGGAGTACGAGCAGTACTTC	CASSLSGGEYEQYF
NA	TRBV10-3	NA	TRBJ2-1	TGTGCCATCAGCCCCTCCACCACAGCTGATGAGCAGTTCTTC	CAISPSTTADEQFF
NA	TRBV27	TRBD1	TRBJ2-7	TGTGCCAGCAGGCCGCTGGGACAGTGGAGCTCCTACGAGCAGTACTTC	CASRPLGQWSSYEQYF
NA	TRBV20-1	TRBD2	TRBJ2-3	TGCAGTGCCGGGACTAGCGGGGACACGCAGTATTTT	CSAGTSGDTQYF
many	TRBV7-9	NA	TRBJ2-2	TGTGCCAGCAGCTTAGACAGGGAAAACACCGGGGAGCTGTTTTTT	CASSLDRENTGELFF
NA	TRBV7-3	NA	TRBJ1-1	TGTGCCAGCAGCTTAAGCCCGGCGAACACTGAAGCTTTCTTT	CASSLSPANTEAFF
NA	TRBV6-5	TRBD1	TRBJ1-6	TGTGCCAGCAGACCCCGGGACAGAGTTTTTAATTCACCCCTCCACTTT	CASRPRDRVFNSPLHF
few	TRBV6-5	NA	TRBJ2-3	TGTGCCAGCAGTGACAGATGGACAGATACGCAGTATTTT	CASSDRWTDTQYF
NA	TRBV6-5	NA	TRBJ2-3	TGTGCCAGCAGTTACGCTAGCGGCACAGATACGCAGTATTTT	CASSYASGTDTQYF
NA	TRBV7-8	TRBD2	TRBJ2-7	TGTGCCAGCAGCGCCACTAGCGGAGCCTACGAGCAGTACTTC	CASSATSGAYEQYF
few	TRBV6-1	NA	TRBJ2-2	TGTGCCAGCACAAAGAACACCGGGGAGCTGTTTTTT	CASTKNTGELFF
NA	TRBV12-3/TRBV12-4	TRBD1	TRBJ2-7	TGTGCCAGCAGTCGAACAGGGGTCCACGAGCAGTACTTC	CASSRTGVHEQYF
few	TRBV24-1	TRBD2	TRBJ2-3	TGTGCCACCAGTGATTTGACTAGCGGGAGCACAGATACGCAGTATTTT	CATSDLTSGSTDTQYF
NA	TRBV10-3	TRBD2	TRBJ2-1	TGTGCCATCAGCGGGACTAGCGGGGAGTACAATGAGCAGTTCTTC	CAISGTSGEYNEQFF
NA	TRBV10-2	NA	TRBJ2-5	TGCGCCAGCAGGGCTTCGGAGACCCAGTACTTC	CASRASETQYF
few	TRBV20-1	NA	TRBJ1-1	TGCAGTGCTCCAGTTTTGAACACTGAAGCTTTCTTT	CSAPVLNTEAFF
few	TRBV6-2/TRBV6-3	TRBD2	TRBJ2-2	TGTGCCAGCGGGCGGGAGGCGAGGACCGGGGAGCTGTTTTTT	CASGREARTGELFF